This section outlines one T cell receptor beta chain sequence together with its context. Germline assignment: CDR1 SGDLS and CDR2 YYNGEE. The germline V and J ends were trimmed by 4 bases and 3 bases, with 16 bases remaining between them. This CDR3 spans 15 amino acids. The sample originates from a study of blood T cell repertoires in COVID-19. Assay: immunoSEQ multiplex PCR; the TCRdb copy retains only in-frame clones and omits some. The sample shows about 120,000 clones, 70% to 90% of them seen only once. The material sequenced was peripheral blood. The clonotype was recovered from a man in his 70s who had recovered from COVID-19. The V call is TRBV9, the J call TRBJ1-1; D unclear. CDR3 DNA sequence: TGTGCCAGCAGCCCTTACCCCCAAGAGGACACTGAAGCTTTCTTT. It yields the protein CASSPYPQEDTEAFF.